This note documents a single T cell receptor beta chain sequence. Germline V gene lookup returns CDR1 KGHDR and CDR2 SFDVKD. The CDR3 is 17 amino acids. As handled by the study authors: Nucleated cell counts were estimated from reference gene primer amplification. Here immunoSEQ multiplex PCR was the method, and the copy in TCRdb shows in-frame clones only, minus some. V and J calls and clone size are those listed in that table; D and trimming were worked out from the DNA. The table shows fewer than 110,000 clones, with roughly 89% occurring only once. This sample stems from a study of blood T cell repertoires in COVID-19.

The chain links TRBV24-1 to TRBJ1-1; TRBD1 might be the D (5 bases). The sample taken for sequencing was peripheral blood. The clonotype originates from a woman aged 80 or over in a cohort sampled during active COVID-19. The CDR3 region has the DNA TGTGCACCCACATCTCACGGGGGAAAAAGAGGGGCCCCTGAAGCTTTCTTT. Its protein is CAPTSHGGKRGAPEAFF.